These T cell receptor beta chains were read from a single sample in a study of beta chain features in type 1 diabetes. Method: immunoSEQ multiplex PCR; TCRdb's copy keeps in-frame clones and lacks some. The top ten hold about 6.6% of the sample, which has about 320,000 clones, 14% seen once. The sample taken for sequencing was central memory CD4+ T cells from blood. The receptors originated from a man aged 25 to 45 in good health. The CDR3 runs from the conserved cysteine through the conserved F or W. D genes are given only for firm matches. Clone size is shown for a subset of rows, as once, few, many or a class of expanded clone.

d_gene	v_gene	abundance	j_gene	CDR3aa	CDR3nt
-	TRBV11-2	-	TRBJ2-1	CASSDGASSYNEQFF	TGTGCCAGCAGCGACGGGGCGAGTTCCTACAATGAGCAGTTCTTC
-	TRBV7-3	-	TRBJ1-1	CASSSGTGNTEAFF	TGTGCCAGCAGCTCAGGGACGGGGAACACTGAAGCTTTCTTT
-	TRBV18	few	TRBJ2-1	CASSPTRDVNNEQFF	TGTGCCAGCTCACCAACGCGGGATGTGAACAATGAGCAGTTCTTC
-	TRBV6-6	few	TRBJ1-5	CASDSEYSNQPQHF	TGTGCCAGCGACAGTGAATATAGCAATCAGCCCCAGCATTTT
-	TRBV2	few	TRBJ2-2	CASSAYSGNTGELFF	TGTGCCAGCAGTGCGTATAGCGGGAACACCGGGGAGCTGTTTTTT
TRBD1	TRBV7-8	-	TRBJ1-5	CASSSGPGGHQPQHF	TGTGCCAGCAGCTCCGGGCCAGGGGGCCATCAGCCCCAGCATTTT
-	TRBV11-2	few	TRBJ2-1	CASSFGRSLNNEQFF	TGTGCCAGCAGCTTTGGGCGGAGTTTAAACAATGAGCAGTTCTTC
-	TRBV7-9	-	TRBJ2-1	CASSPLDFTPANEQFF	TGTGCCAGCAGCCCCCTGGACTTCACTCCGGCCAATGAGCAGTTCTTC
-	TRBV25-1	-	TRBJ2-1	CASSEWGNEQFF	TGTGCCAGCAGTGAATGGGGGAATGAGCAGTTCTTC
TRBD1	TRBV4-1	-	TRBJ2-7	CASSHPKGGQGLYEQYF	TGCGCCAGCAGTCACCCAAAGGGGGGACAGGGTCTCTACGAGCAGTACTTC
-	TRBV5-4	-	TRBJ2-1	CATSEADRGNEQFF	TGTGCCACGTCCGAGGCGGATAGGGGGAATGAGCAGTTCTTC
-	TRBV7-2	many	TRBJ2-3	CASSFGASTDTQYF	TGTGCCAGCAGCTTCGGGGCCAGCACAGATACGCAGTATTTT
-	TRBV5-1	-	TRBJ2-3	CASSPQKYTDTQYF	TGCGCCAGCAGCCCCCAAAAATACACAGATACGCAGTATTTT
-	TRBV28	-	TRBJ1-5	CASSLSVTGQPQHF	TGTGCCAGCAGTTTATCAGTGACAGGTCAGCCCCAGCATTTT
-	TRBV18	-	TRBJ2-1	CASFLPSNNGQFF	TGTGCCAGCTTTCTTCCCTCCAACAATGGGCAGTTCTTC
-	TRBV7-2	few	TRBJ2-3	CASSSTGGGTQYF	TGTGCCAGCAGCTCAACAGGAGGGGGTACGCAGTATTTT